The T cell receptor (beta chain) described here comes from a study of blood T cell repertoires in COVID-19. The CDR3 sequence is 14 residues long. The germline V and J ends were trimmed by 1 base and 6 bases, with 11 bases remaining between them. Germline CDR1 is SGHKS and CDR2 is YYEKEE (reference sequence). Measured with immunoSEQ multiplex PCR; TCRdb has only the in-frame clones, and not every one. The sample holds around 320,000 clones; approximately 90% are singletons and the top ten take roughly 2.1%. This sequence originates from a man between 18 and 29 years old with active or convalescent COVID-19. Input material: peripheral blood. The J gene is TRBJ2-1, the V gene TRBV5-5, with unresolved D. This chain's CDR3 is CASSLIFPSNEQFF. The CDR3 nucleotides read TGTGCCAGCAGCTTGATATTCCCTAGCAATGAGCAGTTCTTC.